The source of this TCR beta chain is a study of cytomegalovirus exposure and HLA in healthy donors. Study context: Falling in the Caucasian-associated ancestry cluster were about 80% of some 400 genotyped donors. Study results and caveats: Another analysis was done later, and it associated around 15,000 TCR beta sequences with HLA alleles at 0.05 false discovery rate.

Deletions cut 4 bases from V and 6 bases from J, with 17 bases between. The germline gives CDR1 LGHNT, CDR2 FRNRAP. This CDR3 region has 15 residues. Vbeta (60) and Jbeta (13) primers were used in the PCR. Using immunoSEQ multiplex PCR, the repertoire was profiled, and TCRdb retains in-frame clones only, with some absent. Of around 100,000 clones in the sample, approximately 70% were seen once. Note on this clone: Its antigen is not known.

This chain connects TRBV12-5 to TRBJ2-3; TRBD1 might be the D (6 bases). What was sequenced was PBMCs. The origin of this receptor is a man aged 25 to 40 in good health and CMV-seropositive. The CDR3 reads CASGSKGRGGDTQYF. The DNA for the CDR3 is TGTGCTAGTGGTTCCAAGGGCAGGGGCGGGGATACGCAGTATTTT.